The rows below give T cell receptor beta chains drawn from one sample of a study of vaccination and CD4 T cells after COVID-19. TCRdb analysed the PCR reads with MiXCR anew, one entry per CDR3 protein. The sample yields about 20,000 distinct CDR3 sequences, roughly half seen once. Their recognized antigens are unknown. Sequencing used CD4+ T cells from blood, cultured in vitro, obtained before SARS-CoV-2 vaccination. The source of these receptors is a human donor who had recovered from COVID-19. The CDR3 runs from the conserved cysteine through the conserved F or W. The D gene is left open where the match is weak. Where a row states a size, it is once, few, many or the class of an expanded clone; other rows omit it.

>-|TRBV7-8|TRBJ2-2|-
CASSLVESGELFF
TGTGCCAGCAGCTTGGTAGAGAGCGGGGAGCTGTTTTTT
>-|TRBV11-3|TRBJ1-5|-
CASSLDRTAAQHF
TGTGCCAGCAGCTTAGATAGGACCGCAGCCCAGCATTTT
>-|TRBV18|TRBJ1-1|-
CASSPRLVGPLNTEAFF
TGTGCCAGCTCACCACGTCTTGTCGGACCGCTGAACACTGAAGCTTTCTTT
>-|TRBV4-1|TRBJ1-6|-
CASSQDLPGNYSPLHF
TGCGCCAGCAGCCAAGACTTGCCCGGGAATTATTCACCCCTCCACTTT
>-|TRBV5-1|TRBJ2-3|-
CASSLVADTQYF
TGCGCCAGCAGCTTGGTCGCAGATACGCAGTATTTT
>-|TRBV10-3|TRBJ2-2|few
CAISAPNTGELFF
TGTGCCATCAGTGCCCCGAACACCGGGGAGCTGTTTTTT
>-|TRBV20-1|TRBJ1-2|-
CSAPGIRYGYTF
TGCAGTGCTCCAGGAATCCGGTATGGCTACACCTTC
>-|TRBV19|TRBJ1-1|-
CASSRGQENTEAFF
TGTGCCAGTAGTCGTGGACAAGAGAACACTGAAGCTTTCTTT
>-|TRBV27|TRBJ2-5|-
CASSQRGGRETQYF
TGTGCCAGCAGTCAGCGTGGCGGGCGGGAGACCCAGTACTTC
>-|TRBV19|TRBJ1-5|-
CASSMGAGSQPQHF
TGTGCCAGTAGTATGGGTGCGGGAAGCCAGCCCCAGCATTTT
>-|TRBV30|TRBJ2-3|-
CAWGSGRDTQYF
TGTGCCTGGGGAAGCGGACGGGATACGCAGTATTTT
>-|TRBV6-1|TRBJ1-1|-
CASKRREGGTEAFF
TGTGCCAGCAAACGGCGAGAGGGAGGCACTGAAGCTTTCTTT
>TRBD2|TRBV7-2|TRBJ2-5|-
CASSFRLAGAGGTQYF
TGTGCCAGCAGCTTCCGACTAGCGGGGGCCGGGGGTACCCAGTACTTC
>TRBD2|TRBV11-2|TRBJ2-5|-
CASSFPSEGLAGGRQYF
TGTGCCAGCAGCTTCCCGTCTGAAGGGCTAGCGGGAGGCCGTCAGTACTTC
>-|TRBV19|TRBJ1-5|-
CASSIVLGGQPQHF
TGTGCCAGTAGTATTGTTTTGGGGGGGCAGCCCCAGCATTTT
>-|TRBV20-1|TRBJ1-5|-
CSARDVSHDNQPQHF
TGCAGTGCTAGAGATGTGTCCCACGACAATCAGCCCCAGCATTTT
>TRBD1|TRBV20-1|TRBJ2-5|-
CSAGTGAGKETQYF
TGCAGTGCCGGGACAGGGGCCGGTAAAGAGACCCAGTACTTC
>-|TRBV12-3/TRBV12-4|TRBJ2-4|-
CASSLRRARNIQYF
TGTGCCAGCAGTTTGCGGCGGGCCAGGAACATTCAGTACTTC
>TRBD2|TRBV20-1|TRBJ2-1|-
CSASPLAGGPYNEQFF
TGCAGTGCTAGCCCACTAGCGGGGGGGCCCTACAATGAGCAGTTCTTC
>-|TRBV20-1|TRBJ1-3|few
CSASTGYSGNTIYF
TGCAGTGCTAGCACGGGGTACTCTGGAAACACCATATATTTT
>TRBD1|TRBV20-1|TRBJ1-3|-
CSATQGVLNTIYF
TGCAGTGCGACGCAGGGGGTTTTAAACACCATATATTTT
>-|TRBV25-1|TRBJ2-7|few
CASRLGGYEQYF
TGTGCCAGCAGACTCGGTGGGTACGAGCAGTACTTC
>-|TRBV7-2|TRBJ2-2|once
CASSLVWRLNTGEPFF
TGTGCCAGCAGCTTAGTGTGGCGGCTGAACACCGGGGAGCCGTTTTTT
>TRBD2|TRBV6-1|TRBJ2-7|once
CASTLTSGRAGEQYF
TGTGCCAGCACCCTCACGAGCGGGAGGGCCGGCGAGCAGTACTTC
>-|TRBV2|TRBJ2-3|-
CARGTGLSFGTDTQYF
TGTGCCAGGGGAACGGGACTCTCCTTTGGCACAGATACGCAGTATTTT
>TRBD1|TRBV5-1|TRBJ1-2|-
CASSDRVNVGYTF
TGCGCCAGCAGCGACAGGGTTAATGTCGGCTACACCTTC
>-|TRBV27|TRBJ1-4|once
CASSLNYAIEKLFF
TGTGCCAGCAGTTTGAATTACGCGATTGAAAAACTGTTTTTT
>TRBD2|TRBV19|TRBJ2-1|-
CASSIVTSGYNEQFF
TGTGCCAGTAGTATAGTCACTAGCGGGTACAATGAGCAGTTCTTC
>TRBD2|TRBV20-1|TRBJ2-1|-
CSARDLHSGAYNEQFF
TGCAGTGCTAGAGACCTGCATAGCGGGGCCTACAATGAGCAGTTCTTC
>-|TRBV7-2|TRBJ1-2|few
CASSSGTSEGYTF
TGTGCCAGCAGCTCGGGGACCTCGGAAGGCTACACCTTC
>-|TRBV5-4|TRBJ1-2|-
CASTSGGFNYGYTF
TGTGCCAGCACCTCTGGGGGGTTCAACTATGGCTACACCTTC
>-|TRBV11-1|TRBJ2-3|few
CASSQSGGPGTDTQYF
TGCGCCAGCAGCCAATCCGGGGGGCCAGGCACAGATACGCAGTATTTT
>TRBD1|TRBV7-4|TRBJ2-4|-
CASSLGLQGWAKNIQYF
TGTGCCAGCAGCTTAGGGCTACAGGGGTGGGCCAAAAACATTCAGTACTTC
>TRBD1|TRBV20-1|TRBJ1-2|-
CSARDRGANYGYTF
TGCAGTGCTAGAGACAGGGGGGCGAACTATGGCTACACCTTC
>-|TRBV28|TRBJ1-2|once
CASRLTRGTSYGYTF
TGTGCCAGCAGGCTAACGAGGGGCACGTCATATGGCTACACCTTC
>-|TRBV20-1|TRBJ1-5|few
CSARDMRWGQVNQPQHF
TGCAGTGCTAGAGATATGCGTTGGGGGCAGGTTAATCAGCCCCAGCATTTT
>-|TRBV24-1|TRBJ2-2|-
CATSDNHGGLNTGELFF
TGTGCCACCAGTGACAACCACGGAGGGTTGAACACCGGGGAGCTGTTTTTT
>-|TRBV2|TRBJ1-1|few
CASSPDSNTEAFF
TGTGCCAGCAGTCCCGACAGTAACACTGAAGCTTTCTTT
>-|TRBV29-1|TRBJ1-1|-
CSVLGGGTEAFF
TGCAGCGTTCTAGGCGGGGGCACTGAAGCTTTCTTT
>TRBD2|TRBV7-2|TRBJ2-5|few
CASSLRAGTSGRETQYF
TGTGCCAGCAGCTTAAGGGCGGGGACTAGCGGGAGAGAGACCCAGTACTTC
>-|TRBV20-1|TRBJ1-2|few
CSARRGDGYTF
TGCAGTGCTAGAAGGGGGGACGGCTACACCTTC
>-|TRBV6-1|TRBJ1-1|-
CASSPVGTEAFF
TGTGCCAGCAGCCCCGTTGGGACTGAAGCTTTCTTT
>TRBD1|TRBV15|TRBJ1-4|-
CATRRGRANEKLFF
TGTGCCACCAGAAGGGGGCGGGCTAATGAAAAACTGTTTTTT
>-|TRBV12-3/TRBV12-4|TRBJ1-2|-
CASSPGLRYGYTF
TGTGCCAGCAGCCCGGGACTCCGCTATGGCTACACCTTC
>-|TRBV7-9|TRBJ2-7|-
CASSLGSYEQYF
TGTGCCAGCAGCTTAGGATCCTACGAGCAGTACTTC
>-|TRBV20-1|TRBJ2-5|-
CSARPGETQYF
TGCAGTGCTAGACCCGGGGAGACCCAGTACTTC
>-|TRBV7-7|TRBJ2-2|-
CASSSGVNTGELFF
TGTGCCAGCAGCTCCGGGGTGAACACCGGGGAGCTGTTTTTT
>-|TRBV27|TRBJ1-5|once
CASSRGNQPKHF
TGTGCCAGCAGTCGGGGGAATCAGCCCAAGCATTTT
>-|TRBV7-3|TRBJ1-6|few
CASSLTGPGASPLHF
TGTGCCAGCAGCTTAACAGGGCCTGGGGCTTCACCCCTCCACTTT
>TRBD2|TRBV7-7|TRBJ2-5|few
CASSPGLAGETQYF
TGTGCCAGCAGCCCCGGACTAGCCGGGGAGACCCAGTACTTC
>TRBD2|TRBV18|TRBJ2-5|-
CASSPGTSETQYF
TGTGCCAGCTCACCTGGGACTAGTGAGACCCAGTACTTC
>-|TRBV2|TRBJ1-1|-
CASTREMNTEAFF
TGTGCCAGCACCCGGGAGATGAACACTGAAGCTTTCTTT
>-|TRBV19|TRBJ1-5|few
CASSISLGSNQPQHF
TGTGCCAGTAGTATCTCATTGGGCAGCAATCAGCCCCAGCATTTT
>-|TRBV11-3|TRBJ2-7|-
CASSSRNRGPYEQYF
TGTGCCAGCAGCTCACGTAACCGGGGACCCTACGAGCAGTACTTC
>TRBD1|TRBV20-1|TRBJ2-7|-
CSARSLQGGDRDEQYF
TGCAGTGCTAGAAGCCTACAGGGGGGAGATAGAGACGAGCAGTACTTC
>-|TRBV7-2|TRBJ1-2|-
CASSLGGGSGYTF
TGTGCCAGCAGCTTAGGGGGGGGATCTGGCTACACCTTC
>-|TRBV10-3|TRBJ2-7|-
CAISERAPYEQYF
TGTGCCATCAGTGAGAGGGCTCCCTACGAGCAGTACTTC
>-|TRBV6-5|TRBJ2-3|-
CASSYSLWTDTQYF
TGTGCCAGCAGTTACTCGCTGTGGACAGATACGCAGTATTTT
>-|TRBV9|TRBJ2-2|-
CASSVGQYTGELFF
TGTGCCAGCAGCGTAGGACAGTACACCGGGGAGCTGTTTTTT